These T cell receptor beta chains were read from a single sample in a study of blood T cell repertoires in COVID-19. Here immunoSEQ multiplex PCR was the method, and the copy in TCRdb shows in-frame clones only, minus some. The sample lists about 200,000 clones, about 84% occurring once. Sequenced: peripheral blood. The receptors here all came from a woman aged 80 or over with COVID-19, enrolled during active disease. Both conserved end residues are part of each CDR3.

v_gene: TRBV29-1
j_gene: TRBJ2-7
CDR3aa: CSVVWELLGYEQYF

v_gene: TRBV18
j_gene: TRBJ1-1
CDR3aa: CASSDRGTEAFF

v_gene: TRBV5-1
j_gene: TRBJ1-4
CDR3aa: CASSLGQHGAGELFF

v_gene: TRBV28
j_gene: TRBJ2-5
CDR3aa: CASSLRGTETQYF

v_gene: TRBV6-5
j_gene: TRBJ1-1
CDR3aa: CASRYSGGTEAFF

v_gene: TRBV10-3
j_gene: TRBJ2-5
CDR3aa: CAIGGGAQETQYF

v_gene: TRBV28
j_gene: TRBJ1-2
CDR3aa: CASSNPGADGYTF

v_gene: TRBV6-5
j_gene: TRBJ2-5
CDR3aa: CASSRGGARETQYF

v_gene: TRBV20-1
j_gene: TRBJ2-5
CDR3aa: CSASNAGGIQETQYF

v_gene: TRBV9
j_gene: TRBJ1-1
CDR3aa: CASSGRQASAAFF

v_gene: TRBV5-1
j_gene: TRBJ2-7
CDR3aa: CASSLALTANYEQYF

v_gene: TRBV5-1
j_gene: TRBJ2-3
CDR3aa: CASSPSTSGGVTDTQYF

v_gene: TRBV6-5
j_gene: TRBJ1-2
CDR3aa: CASSSRVWDSGGYTF

v_gene: TRBV12-3/TRBV12-4
j_gene: TRBJ1-2
CDR3aa: CASTPQGAHGYTF

v_gene: TRBV4-1
j_gene: TRBJ2-7
CDR3aa: CASSQAGTGYEQYF

v_gene: TRBV6-1
j_gene: TRBJ2-7
CDR3aa: CASSEQASSYEQYF

v_gene: TRBV3-1/TRBV3-2
j_gene: TRBJ1-6
CDR3aa: CASSQAAGPNSPLHF

v_gene: TRBV28
j_gene: TRBJ1-3
CDR3aa: CASSSTGVRNTIYF

v_gene: TRBV15
j_gene: TRBJ2-1
CDR3aa: CATTDPVFNRSGRGSEQFF

v_gene: TRBV6-5
j_gene: TRBJ2-7
CDR3aa: CASSNLPGQGDEQYF

v_gene: TRBV25-1
j_gene: TRBJ2-2
CDR3aa: CASSDPGQGNTGELFF

v_gene: TRBV7-3
j_gene: TRBJ1-2
CDR3aa: CASSLNGRQDGYTF

v_gene: TRBV6-5
j_gene: TRBJ1-1
CDR3aa: CASSYSRATEAFF

v_gene: TRBV19
j_gene: TRBJ2-3
CDR3aa: CASMRTSGSSTDTQYF

v_gene: TRBV7-9
j_gene: TRBJ1-4
CDR3aa: CASSPIQGGGEKLFF

v_gene: TRBV4-1
j_gene: TRBJ2-3
CDR3aa: CASSQVGGQVGTDTQYF

v_gene: TRBV2
j_gene: TRBJ1-2
CDR3aa: CASSEDLRSIF

v_gene: TRBV15
j_gene: TRBJ1-1
CDR3aa: CATSSRRGGGTEAFF

v_gene: TRBV3-1/TRBV3-2
j_gene: TRBJ1-4
CDR3aa: CASSARGGGEKLFF

v_gene: TRBV10-3
j_gene: TRBJ1-2
CDR3aa: CAISEDPRTPNYGYTF

v_gene: TRBV29-1
j_gene: TRBJ2-1
CDR3aa: CSVEPFRGFGSNEQFF

v_gene: TRBV5-1
j_gene: TRBJ1-1
CDR3aa: CASSQGRSGKSMNTEAFF

v_gene: TRBV4-1
j_gene: TRBJ1-2
CDR3aa: CASSLTQGDLGYTF

v_gene: TRBV3-1/TRBV3-2
j_gene: TRBJ1-4
CDR3aa: CASSPLRWATNEKLFF

v_gene: TRBV3-1/TRBV3-2
j_gene: TRBJ1-5
CDR3aa: CASSPQGAGDQPQHF

v_gene: TRBV5-1
j_gene: TRBJ2-1
CDR3aa: CASRTGLAGGGSYNEQFF

v_gene: TRBV16
j_gene: TRBJ1-3
CDR3aa: CASSQSRGSGNTIYF

v_gene: TRBV12-2
j_gene: TRBJ2-7
CDR3aa: CASRLRPRQAYEQYF

v_gene: TRBV18
j_gene: TRBJ2-1
CDR3aa: CASSTAMGSSYNEQFF

v_gene: TRBV10-1
j_gene: TRBJ2-5
CDR3aa: CASSATSGGQETQYF

v_gene: TRBV5-8
j_gene: TRBJ2-3
CDR3aa: CASPFGVGLAGSGNTDTQYF

v_gene: TRBV24-1
j_gene: TRBJ2-5
CDR3aa: CATSDRDTQETQYF

v_gene: TRBV5-4
j_gene: TRBJ2-3
CDR3aa: CASSLGLAGGTDTQYF

v_gene: TRBV5-1
j_gene: TRBJ1-4
CDR3aa: CASSYGRAGEKLFF

v_gene: TRBV7-2
j_gene: TRBJ1-1
CDR3aa: CASRRRTGRTEAFF

v_gene: TRBV9
j_gene: TRBJ2-3
CDR3aa: CASSEGGTDTQYF

v_gene: TRBV19
j_gene: TRBJ1-1
CDR3aa: CASSKSQGFEAFF

v_gene: TRBV5-1
j_gene: TRBJ2-2
CDR3aa: CASSSKGSGSGGELFF

v_gene: TRBV15
j_gene: TRBJ2-4
CDR3aa: CATRAGWGWNIQYF

v_gene: TRBV9
j_gene: TRBJ1-4
CDR3aa: CASSVDEWEKLFF

v_gene: TRBV28
j_gene: TRBJ1-6
CDR3aa: CASRTGIENSPLHF

v_gene: TRBV5-1
j_gene: TRBJ2-1
CDR3aa: CASSLAASSYNEQFF